The next 5 T cell receptor beta chains were all read from a single sample in a study of blood T cell repertoires in COVID-19 (TCRdb year 2020). Preparation of the library involved the immunoSEQ multiplex PCR assay. The table comes from immuneACCESS by way of TCRdb, which keeps in-frame sequences with V and J called. Part of the clones is missing from these tables; in studies checked, under half for an unresolved V gene and the rest for unknown reasons. This sample has about 270,000 clones in its table, and approximately 88% of those were observed once. Around 2% of the sample rests with the top ten. The sequenced sample was peripheral blood. The receptors were sampled from a man in his forties or fifties with acute or convalescent COVID-19.

This clone appeared a single time. The V call is TRBV6-9, the J call TRBJ2-2, with TRBD1 identical over 9 bases. This CDR3 contains 17 residues. Germline V gene lookup returns CDR1 MNHGY and CDR2 SVAAGI. V was clipped by 6 bases and J by 7 bases; unmatched bases: 15. CDR3 region: CASSPPEGQGVVGELFF. In DNA form, the CDR3 reads TGTGCCAGCAGCCCGCCTGAGGGACAGGGAGTCGTCGGGGAGCTGTTTTTT.

The V gene is TRBV6-6, the J gene TRBJ1-1, with D possibly matching TRBD1 (5 bases). CDR3 length: 13 amino acids. Trimming took off 5 bases at V and 5 bases at J, with 12 bases between the two ends. The germline gives CDR1 MNHNY, CDR2 SVGAGI (reference sequence). CDR3 DNA sequence: TGTGCCAGCAGTCGCGGGGGACGGACTGAAGCTTTCTTT. Translating gives CASSRGGRTEAFF.

This clone was observed a few times. Other nucleotide sequences from this sample produce the same CDR3. The chain couples TRBV28 to TRBJ2-5, with 7 bases identical to TRBD2. V shed 3 bases and J 5 bases; nucleotides not matched to a gene: 3. The germline V gene encodes CDR1 MDHEN and CDR2 SYDVKM. The CDR3 has 13 amino acids. The CDR3: CASSLGGRETQYF. CDR3 DNA sequence: TGTGCCAGCAGTTTGGGAGGGAGGGAGACCCAGTACTTC.

A single count supports this clone. The genes are TRBV5-1 and TRBJ1-6, with unresolved D. Germline V gene data show CDR1 as SGHRS and CDR2 as YFSETQ. Trimming left V 4 bases short and J 9 bases short, with 11 bases between. The CDR3 spans 13 residues. The CDR3 nucleotides read TGCGCCAGCAGCCCGGAGGAGGGTTCACCCCTCCACTTT. Encoded protein: CASSPEEGSPLHF.

CDR3 protein: CASSQDGAGKTYGYTF. The CDR3, as DNA: TGTGCCAGCAGCCAAGATGGGGCAGGGAAGACCTATGGCTACACCTTC. The chain joins TRBV3-1 (or the pseudogene TRBV3-2) to TRBJ1-2; TRBD1 is a possible D gene (5 bases). Trimming took 0 bases from V and 4 from J, leaving 15 bases between them. The CDR3 consists of 16 residues. Germline V lookup: CDR1 LGHDT, CDR2 YNNKEL (reference sequence).